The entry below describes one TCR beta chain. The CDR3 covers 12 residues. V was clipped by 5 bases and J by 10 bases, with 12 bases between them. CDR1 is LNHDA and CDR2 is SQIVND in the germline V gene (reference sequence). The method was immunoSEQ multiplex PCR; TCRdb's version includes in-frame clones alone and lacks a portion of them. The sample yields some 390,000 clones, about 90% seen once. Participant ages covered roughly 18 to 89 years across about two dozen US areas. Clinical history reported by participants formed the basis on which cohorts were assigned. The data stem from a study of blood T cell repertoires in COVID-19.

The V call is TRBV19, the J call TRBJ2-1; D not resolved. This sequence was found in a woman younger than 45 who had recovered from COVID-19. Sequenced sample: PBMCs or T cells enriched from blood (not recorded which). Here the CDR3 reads CASSPTVNEQFF. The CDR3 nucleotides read TGTGCCAGTAGTCCTACGGTTAACGAGCAGTTCTTC. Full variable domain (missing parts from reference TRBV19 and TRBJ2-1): DGGITQSPKYLFRKEGQNVTLSCEQNLNHDAMYWYRQDPGQGLRLIYYSQIVNDFQKGDIAEGYSVSREKKESFPLTVTSAQKNPTAFYLCASSPTVNEQFFGPGTRLTVL.